The source of this T cell receptor beta chain is a study of cytomegalovirus exposure and HLA in healthy donors (dated by TCRdb to 2017 to 2019). About the study as a whole: An earlier analysis of approximately 590 of the donors reported 250 to 350 Gb of sequence data and approximately 110 million unique TCR beta sequences from about 200 million T cells. The study aimed to test whether signatures of past pathogen exposure could be identified by cataloging public T cell receptors. In a later analysis, previously published TCR beta repertoires from 600 to 850 donors were re-analyzed and high-resolution HLA genotyping was added so that TCR occurrence patterns could be studied. An earlier analysis of 587 of the donors applied high-throughput TCR beta sequencing to assess whether each TCR beta V gene segment acted as functional or pseudogenic. Of the 300 to 500 genotyped donors, roughly 76% were placed in the genetic ancestry cluster associated with self-reported Caucasian donors. Using immunosequencing, the study profiled T cell repertoires from about 620 subjects and related those repertoires to cytomegalovirus serostatus. Every discovery cohort repertoire had been produced on one sequencing platform. An early release that covered about 600 HLA-typed donors contained approximately 320 gigabases of sequencing data and 85 million to 100 million unique TCR sequences. Along with the approximately 670-subject first cohort, a separate validation cohort of over a hundred different subjects was used. HLA typing included class I and class II loci at four-digit resolution. Because of strong linkage in the cohort, four or five DR-DQ haplotypes were treated as single units for association and clustering. Donor age, sex, ethnicity and CMV serostatus were compiled together with the repertoire data. High-throughput TCR immunosequencing, statistical association of individual TCRs with disease status, and machine learning were combined to predict cytomegalovirus infection status. Rather than using new phenotypic data, the later analysis identified candidate immune exposures from TCR beta sequences and from how often those sequences occurred across donors. Among some 410 genotyped donors of the cohort, an average of around 240,000 unique TCR beta nucleotide sequences were sequenced per donor, roughly a sixth of them non-productive. A later genetic analysis used genome-wide SNP genotypes for about 65% of the roughly 700 donors, treating that subset as a discovery cohort. The number of typed donors differed by locus: about 620-640 for A, B, C, DRB1 and DQB1; 500 to 550 for DQA1; some 590 for DPA1; and around 450 for DPB1. Broad study findings and their caveats: When HLA alleles, especially DR and DQ, strongly co-occurred, TCR associations were difficult to assign to individual alleles. The cohort was sequenced for TCR beta chains only, and without alpha or paired-chain data the features that could be detected were limited. Linkage disequilibrium might explain the correlated functional status among segregating V segments, but an unknown experimental factor could not be excluded. Most TCR sequences were observed very rarely across donors, whereas some public TCRs were present in many individuals. V-gene and J-gene trimming of TCR beta chains was associated with a missense DCLRE1C variant in a later genetic analysis, and the association was replicated in an independent cohort. The classifier was reported to diagnose cytomegalovirus status with high specificity and sensitivity in both the original cohort and the validation cohort. Some IMGT-functional V segments, including TRBV6-2 and TRBV6-3, could not be distinguished by the 87-base-pair reads and were therefore excluded. According to a later analysis, most CMV-associated TCR beta chains appeared to be HLA-restricted, and the HLA associations seemed to be driven largely by CMV exposure. In a later analysis, several top co-occurrence clusters were reported to appear linked to parvovirus B19, influenza, CMV and Epstein-Barr virus. The earlier analysis of 450 to 700 of the donors excluded roughly 17 rarely observed V segments, including chromosome 9 orphons, because counts were too low. A group of highly shared sequence variants was considered likely to be a technical artifact of the sequencing pipeline. In a later analysis, HLA-associated TCR beta chains showed more clonal expansion and lower generation probabilities than non-associated chains that were equally common. For the cohort, immune exposure information was limited to CMV serostatus. A further reported finding was that TCR beta sequences accurately predicted the HLA-A and HLA-B alleles for most subjects in the first cohort. In vitro tests confirmed that three of the cytomegalovirus-associated TCR beta chains recognize cytomegalovirus antigens. It was suggested by the authors that the approach could potentially be generalized to other disease states and immunological phenotypes. Presence/absence analyses assumed roughly uniform sequencing depth across donors, an assumption that may not hold. In an earlier analysis of roughly 560 of the donors, most TCR beta V segments were observed in productive rearrangements about 90% or about 30% of the time, broadly matching IMGT annotations. According to a later genetic analysis, donors in an Asian-associated ancestry cluster had fewer N-insertions in productive TCRs than the approximately 670-donor mean. According to a later analysis, TCR association rates differed among HLA loci, with DRB1 alleles showing the most associated TCRs and HLA-C alleles showing the fewest. Because HLA typing was unavailable for some donors at each locus, only the typed subset was used in association tests. In a later analysis, some 18,000 TCR beta sequences were associated with specific HLA alleles at a false discovery rate of 0.05. The study listed approximately 150 TCR beta chains as associated with cytomegalovirus.

The library was made by the immunoSEQ multiplex PCR assay. For the multiplex PCR, a mixture combining 60 forward primers for TCR Vbeta segments and 13 reverse primers for TCR Jbeta segments was used. The CDR3 region of rearranged TCR beta genes was amplified from genomic DNA by a multiplex PCR assay. The Illumina HiSeq System was used to sequence the amplified TCR beta libraries as 87-base-pair reads. On the authors' methods: Across the 600 to 700 repertoires, a later analysis counted 78 million or so unique TCR beta chains, around 10 million of which were shared by at least two donors. Raw reads were error-corrected and collapsed into unique sequences by a nearest-neighbor algorithm in which closely related sequences were merged to remove PCR and sequencing errors. To assign V, D and J gene segments, CDR3 sequences were aligned to IMGT reference sequences. For a sequence to be retained, a match of at least six nucleotides was required to both a V gene segment and a J gene segment. Rearrangements were called productive when the CDR3 lacked stop codons and stayed in frame with V and J; all others were non-productive. CDR3 was defined by IMGT convention, running from the second conserved V-encoded cysteine to the conserved J-encoded phenylalanine. In an earlier analysis of more than 550 of the donors, sequences lacking an unambiguous match to a single V gene segment were excluded. In an earlier analysis of approximately 550 of the donors, V segments were called functional above 56.7% productive rearrangements and were called segregating when the between-donor standard deviation exceeded 5%. A statistical classification framework was developed to diagnose cytomegalovirus status using the catalog of TCR beta chain sequences. A later analysis assigned V and J genes by comparing TCR nucleotide sequences with IMGT/GENE-DB human TR gene sequences. The TCRdist pipeline was used in a later analysis to assign CDR3 sequences and most-parsimonious VDJ recombination scenarios. In a later analysis, each TCR beta chain was defined by its CDR3 amino acid sequence together with its V-gene family, and reads without a unique V-gene family were excluded. As a way to deal with suspected cross-contamination and a sequencing artifact, a later analysis dropped 640 or so nucleotide sequences that were highly shared and had low generation probability. A later analysis calculated a clonal expansion index for each public chain from normalized within-repertoire ranks of inferred template counts. Generation probabilities in a later analysis came from a VDJ recombination model fitted to out-of-frame rearrangements, and those results were checked against IGoR. In a later analysis, TCR-TCR, TCR-HLA and TCR-CMV co-occurrence was scored with hypergeometric tests, and a repertoire-size bias correction was applied to TCR pairs. In a later analysis, false discovery rates were estimated by permuting HLA or CMV assignments 20 times. In a later analysis, co-occurring TCRs were grouped with DBSCAN, and TCRdist sequence similarity was added when clustering was performed within HLA-allele-positive subsets. For co-occurrence clustering, repertoires with fewer than 30,000 or more than 120,000 public chains were excluded, along with a handful of repertoires with anomalous nucleotide sharing. TCRdb provides this immuneACCESS table in a form limited to in-frame rearrangements. Some clones are lacking; in checked studies, under half of them reflect an unresolved V gene, and why the rest are absent is not known. V, J and clone size reflect that table, while D and trimming were determined from the DNA. The sample table contains 150,000 or so clones; only one count was recorded for approximately 81% of them. The top ten clones comprise 1.5% to 2% of the sample.

In the germline V gene, CDR1 corresponds to MDHEN and CDR2 to SYDVKM. Trimming accounts for 2 bases at V and 3 bases at J, while the number of junction bases matched to no gene is 1. Including the terminal cysteine and phenylalanine, the CDR3 comprises 13 residues. Only the CDR3 part of the read is kept: 39 bases, read in frame from the first base. The cohort comprised some 730 healthy bone marrow donors. At the time of sampling, all cohort members were nominally healthy, though unrecorded immune exposures were likely present. The donor tested CMV seronegative and was one of the 352 seronegative cohort members. A peripheral blood sample was provided by each donor, and peripheral blood mononuclear cells were used for TCR beta sequencing. The Qiagen DNeasy Blood Extraction Kit was used to extract genomic DNA from the blood cell samples. On this clone: Its antigen specificity is not known. The sample holds no much larger clone one base away, and base qualities are not on file.

Material: PBMCs. This TCR was sampled from a young man in good health and CMV-seronegative. The sequence joins TRBV28 to TRBJ2-7, with 7 middle bases fitting TRBD1. The DNA sequence is TGTGCCAGCAGTTTAGCAGGGGGCTACGAGCAGTACTTC. Its translation reads: CASSLAGGYEQYF.